The next 26 T cell receptor beta chains were all read from a single sample in a study of T cells in Graves' hyperthyroidism and ophthalmopathy. RNA transcripts gave rise to amplified TCR beta CDR3 regions. Using the HTBI primer set, a first-round RT-PCR was run on the TCR CDR3. TCRdb independently ran MiXCR on the multiplex PCR reads; one entry per CDR3 protein. Found here are roughly 500,000 distinct CDR3 sequences, 46% of them singletons; the top ten hold 15% to 20%. The sequenced sample consisted of peripheral blood or thyroid tissue (not recorded which). The source of these receptors is an adult woman with Graves' disease, either hyperthyroidism or ophthalmopathy (not recorded which).

This clonotype was counted at least ten times. This chain joins TRBV7-8 and TRBJ2-7, with 8 bases aligning to TRBD2. The trim removed 0 bases at V and 3 bases at J, leaving 4 bases unmatched. The CDR3 extends over 15 amino acids. Germline CDR1 SGHVS, CDR2 FQNEAQ. CDR3 sequence: CASSLAPGGDYEQYF. In nucleotides, the CDR3 is TGTGCCAGCAGCTTAGCGCCCGGGGGGGACTACGAGCAGTACTTC.

This chain links TRBV5-1 with TRBJ2-7, with a weak D call TRBD1 (6 bases). This CDR3 is 15 amino acids long. Trimming stripped 2 bases from V and 4 bases from J, with 16 bases between. The V gene's germline CDR1 is SGHRS and CDR2 YFSETQ. In DNA, the CDR3 is TGCGCCAGCAGCTTCGGGGCAGGGGCTGTTTACGAGCAGTACTTC. It is translated as CASSFGAGAVYEQYF.

This clonotype showed up just a few times. This sequence joins TRBV6-5 and TRBJ1-1, with D maybe TRBD1 (6 bases). This CDR3 spans 17 amino acids. CDR1 and CDR2 from the germline V gene are MNHEY and SVGAGI. V was clipped by 6 bases and J by 1 base, with 21 bases between them. The CDR3 region is CASSLLGGRIENTEAFF. The CDR3 bases are TGTGCCAGCAGCCTTCTGGGGGGCAGGATAGAGAACACTGAAGCTTTCTTT.

The chain combines TRBV7-2 with TRBJ2-5; a weak D match, TRBD2 (6 bases). The germline V and J ends were trimmed by 5 bases and 5 bases, with 18 bases remaining between them. The CDR3 covers 15 residues. The V gene's germline CDR1 is SGHTA and CDR2 FQGNSA. The CDR3, as DNA: TGTGCCAGCAGCATTAACGGAGCGGGTGGTGAGACCCAGTACTTC. Amino acid sequence: CASSINGAGGETQYF.

This clonotype has more than one count but fewer than ten. Sequence at one end of the junction differs from germline and may be a read error. This rearrangement joins TRBV24-1 to TRBJ2-2; the D is unclear. Germline lookup yields CDR1 KGHDR and CDR2 SFDVKD. The CDR3 extends over 13 amino acids. The CDR3 region has the DNA TGTGCCACCACCCCCGTTGGTGGCGGTGAGCAGTTTTTT. It translates to CATTPVGGGEQFF.

This clonotype has just a few counts. The rearrangement joins TRBV3-1 to TRBJ2-7; D not resolved. This CDR3 spans 15 amino acids. Germline V gene data show CDR1 as LGHDT and CDR2 as YNNKEL (reference sequence). V gave up 4 bases and J gave up 0 bases, with 13 bases separating them. The CDR3, as DNA: TGTGCCAGCAGCCCTACAACCAAGAACTCCTACGAGCAGTACTTC. Translating it yields CASSPTTKNSYEQYF.

This clonotype showed up many times. The chain joins TRBV4-2 to TRBJ2-7, with a tentative D call TRBD1 (5 bases). V was clipped by 0 bases and J by 2 bases, with 8 bases between them. The CDR3 loop spans 14 amino acids. The germline gives CDR1 LGHNA, CDR2 YNFKEQ. CDR3 sequence reads: CASSQDLRAYEQYF. Written as DNA, the CDR3 is TGTGCCAGCAGCCAAGATCTCAGGGCCTACGAGCAGTACTTC.

This clonotype was picked up many times. This chain uses TRBV7-9 with TRBJ2-2, with D possibly being TRBD1 (5 bases). CDR1 and CDR2 from the germline V gene are SEHNR and FQNEAQ (reference sequence). V lost 1 base and J 7 bases, leaving 10 bases between the germline ends. The CDR3 loop spans 14 amino acids. The CDR3 region is CASSLGWGGGELFF. The CDR3 DNA sequence: TGTGCCAGCAGCTTAGGATGGGGCGGCGGGGAGCTGTTTTTT.

In this sample, this clonotype turned up a few times. V usage is TRBV6-2 or TRBV6-3 and J usage is TRBJ2-2, with D tentatively TRBD1 (6 bases). The CDR3 runs to 15 residues. Germline CDR1 and CDR2: MNHEY and SVGEGT. Deletions cut 1 base from V and 4 bases from J, with 10 bases between. CDR3 amino acids: CASSYFRTATGELFF. CDR3 sequence (DNA): TGTGCCAGCAGTTACTTCCGGACAGCCACCGGGGAGCTGTTTTTT.

The CDR3 DNA sequence: TGCGCCAGCAGCTTGGAAGGGACGGCAAACGAAGCTTTCTTT. Its translation: CASSLEGTANEAFF. The chain joins TRBV5-1 to TRBJ1-1, with D possibly being TRBD1 (5 bases). CDR1 SGHRS and CDR2 YFSETQ come from the germline V gene. Trimming removed 0 bases from V and 8 bases from J, with 14 bases in between. The CDR3 loop spans 14 amino acids.

The rearrangement joins TRBV7-6 to TRBJ2-2, with a weak D call TRBD2 (5 bases). Trimming left V 0 bases short and J 6 bases short, with 11 bases between. The CDR3 has 15 residues. The germline V gene has CDR1 SGHVS and CDR2 FNYEAQ. This CDR3 is CASSLARASAGELFF. The DNA of the CDR3 is TGTGCCAGCAGCTTAGCGAGGGCCAGCGCCGGGGAGCTGTTTTTT.

This sequence joins TRBV3-1 and TRBJ2-7; D perhaps matches TRBD2 (5 bases). In germline, CDR1 is LGHDT, CDR2 YNNKEL (reference sequence). The CDR3 runs 13 residues. V lost 3 bases to trimming and J lost 4 bases, with 10 bases between them. The CDR3 reads CASSQGDGYEQYF. CDR3 nucleotide sequence: TGTGCCAGCAGCCAGGGAGATGGTTACGAGCAGTACTTC.

A word on this clonotype: A much larger clone sits a single nucleotide away, making a read error possible. The chain uses TRBV7-2 and TRBJ1-4; D is ambiguous. CDR1 is SGHTA and CDR2 is FQGNSA in the germline V gene. This CDR3 contains 15 residues. CDR3: CPSSLLDGFNEKLFF. The CDR3 region has the DNA TGTCCCAGCAGCTTATTAGACGGTTTTAATGAAAAACTGTTTTTT.

This clonotype was observed a handful of times. The V gene is TRBV9, the J gene TRBJ2-7, with D perhaps matching TRBD1 or TRBD2 (5 bases each). This CDR3 region has 15 residues. Germline values: CDR1 SGDLS, CDR2 YYNGEE. Between the trimmed V and J ends, which lost 3 bases and 1 base, there was a span of 14 bases. CDR3 in amino acids: CASSGDWDGSYEQYF. The DNA of the CDR3 is TGTGCCAGCAGCGGTGATTGGGACGGGTCCTACGAGCAGTACTTC.

The CDR3: CAIGTGPNSGNTIYF. For the CDR3, the DNA is TGTGCCATCGGGACAGGGCCTAACTCTGGAAACACCATATATTTT. The chain carries TRBV24-1 and TRBJ1-3, with 9 bases identical to TRBD1. The CDR3 is 15 residues long. With 11 bases clipped from V and 0 bases from J, the junction kept 7 bases outside the gene matches. Germline CDR1 is KGHDR and CDR2 is SFDVKD.

The chain links TRBV25-1 to TRBJ1-2; D unclear. Between the trimmed V and J ends, which lost 6 bases and 3 bases, there was a span of 17 bases. The CDR3 spans 15 residues. The germline V gene encodes CDR1 MGHDK and CDR2 SYGVNS. The CDR3 bases are TGTGCCAGCAGAGATTCGACGATGGTAGACTATGGCTACACCTTC. This translates into CASRDSTMVDYGYTF.

This clonotype occurred a few times. The chain recombines TRBV6-1 with TRBJ2-6; 8 bases map to TRBD1. V lost 5 bases to trimming and J lost 2 bases; unmatched junction nucleotides: 2. The CDR3 has 15 residues. CDR1 is MNHNS, CDR2 SASEGT, per germline. CDR3 sequence reads: CASSRTGTGANVLTF. In DNA form, the CDR3 reads TGTGCCAGCAGTCGGACAGGGACTGGGGCCAACGTCCTGACTTTC.

The chain is built from TRBV5-1 and TRBJ2-2, with D perhaps TRBD2 (5 bases). The CDR3 has 15 amino acids. CDR1 and CDR2 (germline): SGHRS, YFSETQ. Trimming shortened V by 4 bases and J by 4 bases, and 14 bases separated the two germline ends. The CDR3 nucleotides read TGCGCCAGCAGCCAAGCGAGGGCGGGCACCGGGGAGCTGTTTTTT. It specifies CASSQARAGTGELFF.

This clonotype was seen a few times. This chain connects TRBV14 to TRBJ1-1; TRBD1 agrees at 8 bases. J was trimmed by 10 bases and V by 0 bases; bases with no gene match: 4. The CDR3 sequence is 13 residues long. Germline lookup yields CDR1 SGHDN and CDR2 FVKESK. The CDR3 here is CASSQERQGRAFF. The CDR3 bases are TGTGCCAGCAGCCAAGAACGACAGGGGCGAGCTTTCTTT.

As DNA, the CDR3 is TGCAGCGTTTACACGGAGCTGTTTTTT. Translated: CSVYTELFF. The rearrangement joins TRBV29-1 to TRBJ2-2; no firm D call. CDR3 length: 9 amino acids. Trimming took off 5 bases at V and 10 bases at J, with 5 bases between the two ends. Per germline, CDR1 SQVTM and CDR2 ANQGSEA.

The rearrangement links TRBV29-1 to TRBJ2-2; 7 nucleotides match TRBD1. In germline, CDR1 is SQVTM, CDR2 ANQGSEA. CDR3 size: 14 residues. Losses at the gene ends were 6 bases for V and 5 bases for J; bases not matched to a gene: 9. DNA for the CDR3: TGCAGCGTCCTCGGGACAGCGAGAACCGGGGAGCTGTTTTTT. Protein: CSVLGTARTGELFF.

This clonotype was detected many times. The chain combines TRBV20-1 with TRBJ2-5; 12 bases are a match to TRBD2. This CDR3 has 14 residues. Germline V gives CDR1 DFQATT, CDR2 SNEGSKA (reference sequence). The junction had 2 bases not matched to a gene; V was cut back by 6 bases and J by 0 bases. CDR3 in amino acids: CSATSGRYQETQYF. The CDR3 bases are TGCAGTGCAACTAGCGGGAGGTACCAAGAGACCCAGTACTTC.

This clonotype has just a few counts. V is TRBV19 and J is TRBJ2-6; 7 bases are shared with TRBD1. The CDR3 contains 15 residues. Germline V lookup: CDR1 LNHDA, CDR2 SQIVND (reference sequence). Unmatched junction bases numbered 6, after V lost 6 bases and J lost 4 bases. The CDR3 coding sequence is TGTGCCAGTAGCGAGGGGGCGCGGGGGGCCAACGTCCTGACTTTC. Protein sequence: CASSEGARGANVLTF.

This clonotype was detected many times. The chain has TRBV4-1 and TRBJ2-5; D assignment may be TRBD1 or TRBD2 (5 bases each). CDR3 length: 14 residues. CDR1 is MGHRA and CDR2 is YSYEKL in the germline V gene. Trimming cost V 4 bases and J 0 bases, with 9 bases left between them. CDR3 DNA sequence: TGCGCCAGCAGCCCTCTGGGGGACCAAGAGACCCAGTACTTC. Protein product: CASSPLGDQETQYF.

The chain carries TRBV29-1 and TRBJ1-1; D is possibly TRBD1 (6 bases). CDR3 size: 13 residues. Germline CDR1 is SQVTM and CDR2 is ANQGSEA. Trimming removed 8 bases from V and 2 bases from J, with 15 bases in between. CDR3 sequence reads: CSSHRGGNTEAFF. In DNA, the CDR3 is TGCAGCTCCCACCGAGGGGGTAACACTGAAGCTTTCTTT. Full variable domain (rest looked up from reference TRBV29-1 and TRBJ1-1): SAVISQKPSRDICQRGTSLTIQCQVDSQVTMMFWYRQQPGQSLTLIATANQGSEATYESGFVIDKFPISRPNLTFSTLTVSNMSPEDSSIYLCSSHRGGNTEAFFGQGTRLTVV.

The chain uses TRBV20-1 and TRBJ1-5; D call uncertain. The germline V gene encodes CDR1 DFQATT and CDR2 SNEGSKA (reference sequence). The ends were cut back, 6 bases at V and 11 bases at J, with 17 bases in the middle. The CDR3 spans 12 residues. This chain's CDR3 is CSATETGETQHF. In nucleotides, the CDR3 is TGCAGTGCGACGGAAACGGGAGAGACCCAGCATTTT.